This TCR beta chain stems from a study of blood T cell repertoires in COVID-19. Study-wide background: Material from acute and convalescent COVID-19 was sourced from the United States, Italy and Spain. T cells, B-cell-depleted T cells, or PBMCs supplied cDNA or gDNA.

The authors' processing: Nucleated cell number was recorded as an estimate derived from reference gene primer amplification. Sequenced by immunoSEQ multiplex PCR; TCRdb stores in-frame clones only, minus some. V, J and clone size were drawn from that table, and D and trimming were deduced from the DNA. The table includes roughly 200,000 clones, 84% detected once. The germline V gene encodes CDR1 ENHRY and CDR2 SYGVKD. V trimming: 10 bases; J trimming: 4 bases; junction bases outside the gene matches: 4. This CDR3 comprises 13 residues. The TCR originated in a human donor in a cohort sampled during active COVID-19. The chain employs TRBV10-3 and TRBJ2-3; 11 nucleotides agree with TRBD1. The sample was peripheral blood. CDR3 bases: TGTGCCACCGGACAGGGGGCGGCAGATACGCAGTATTTT. Protein sequence: CATGQGAADTQYF.